These 32 T cell receptor beta chains originate from one sample sequenced in a study of control samples from healthy donors and cancer patients (dated by TCRdb to about 2020). The library was produced with the immunoSEQ multiplex PCR assay. Drawn from immuneACCESS, this table holds only the in-frame rearrangements with V and J called that TCRdb kept. Clones are partly lost; checked studies trace under half to an unresolved V gene and leave the rest unexplained. This sample has 200,000 to 250,000 clones in its table, and around 94% of those were observed once. The ten top clones hold approximately 1.5% of the sample. Material for sequencing was blood. These receptors were obtained from a man aged 50 or older in good health.

J is TRBJ1-5 and V is TRBV7-8, with D possibly matching TRBD1 (6 bases). The CDR3 extends over 14 amino acids. Per germline, CDR1 SGHVS and CDR2 FQNEAQ. V lost 3 bases and J 3 bases, leaving 9 bases between the germline ends. DNA of the CDR3: TGTGCCAGCAGCTTGCGGGACAACAATCAGCCCCAGCATTTT. Translation gives CASSLRDNNQPQHF. Filled out from reference TRBV7-8 and TRBJ1-5, the complete variable domain reads GAGVSQSPRYKVAKRGQDVALRCDPISGHVSLFWYQQALGQGPEFLTYFQNEAQLDKSGLPSDRFFAERPEGSVSTLKIQRTQQEDSAVYLCASSLRDNNQPQHFGDGTRLSIL.

The gene calls are TRBV28 and TRBJ1-1; D unclear. In germline, CDR1 is MDHEN, CDR2 SYDVKM. The CDR3 sequence is 14 residues long. The V gene lost 3 bases and the J gene lost 3 bases, with 11 bases spanning the gap. The CDR3 region is CASSLVRADTEAFF. Here the CDR3 DNA reads TGTGCCAGCAGTTTGGTCAGAGCGGACACTGAAGCTTTCTTT.

The CDR3 loop reads CASIDLGSGNTIYF. DNA of the CDR3: TGTGCCAGCATTGATCTCGGTTCCGGAAACACCATATATTTT. This chain uses TRBV28 with TRBJ1-3; no clear D gene. V dropped 7 bases and J dropped 4 bases, with 14 bases sitting between them. This CDR3 region has 14 residues. CDR1 and CDR2 from the germline V gene are MDHEN and SYDVKM.

The CDR3 loop is CASSLPSASGTDTQYF. The CDR3, as DNA: TGCGCCAGCAGCTTGCCCTCGGCTAGCGGCACAGATACGCAGTATTTT. The chain recombines TRBV5-1 with TRBJ2-3; perhaps TRBD2 as D (6 bases). The V and J ends lost 1 base and 1 base respectively, with 13 bases between them. The CDR3 is 16 residues long. CDR1 is SGHRS and CDR2 is YFSETQ in the germline V gene.

This chain connects TRBV5-1 to TRBJ1-6, with a weak D call TRBD1 (6 bases). Germline-derived CDR1 and CDR2 are SGHRS and YFSETQ. Trimming pared 4 bases from V and 6 bases from J, leaving 17 bases between. This CDR3 is 16 amino acids long. In nucleotides, the CDR3 is TGCGCCAGCAGCACCCAAGGGGGTTCGATTAATTCACCCCTCCACTTT. It specifies CASSTQGGSINSPLHF.

Remarks on this clone: One end of the junction does not line up with germline, which may come from a read error. The CDR3 loop reads CASSGIYNAQFF. In nucleotides, the CDR3 is TGTGCCAGCAGCGGCATATACAATGCGCAGTTCTTC. The chain carries TRBV7-2 and TRBJ2-1; D call uncertain. CDR3 length equals 12 residues. Germline V lookup: CDR1 SGHTA, CDR2 FQGNSA.

This chain links TRBV30 with TRBJ1-3; D gene ambiguous. The CDR3 runs to 11 residues. Germline CDR1 reads GTSNPN; CDR2 reads SVGIG (reference sequence). The V and J ends lost 1 base and 2 bases respectively, with 0 bases between them. The CDR3 loop reads CAWSAGNTIYF. The CDR3 bases are TGTGCCTGGAGTGCTGGAAACACCATATATTTT.

The V and J genes are TRBV24-1 and TRBJ2-1; D is unresolved. This CDR3 comprises 16 residues. V lost 1 base to trimming and J lost 4 bases, with 13 bases between them. Looked up from germline, CDR1 is KGHDR and CDR2 is SFDVKD. CDR3 sequence (DNA): TGTGCCACCAGTGATTTTGCGGATAATAGTTACAATGAGCAGTTCTTC. This encodes CATSDFADNSYNEQFF.

The chain is built from TRBV27 and TRBJ1-3; D is ambiguous. Germline-derived CDR1 and CDR2 are MNHEY and SMNVEV (reference sequence). Trimming took off 7 bases at V and 0 bases at J, with 7 bases between the two ends. The CDR3 is made up of 13 amino acids. DNA for the CDR3: TGTGCCAGCATCCCTCACTCTGGAAACACCATATATTTT. Translation: CASIPHSGNTIYF.

The rearrangement uses TRBV15 and TRBJ1-1; D is undetermined. The CDR3 runs to 13 residues. Trimming took 0 bases from V and 1 from J, leaving 3 bases between them. CDR1 is LNHNV, CDR2 YYDKDF, per germline (reference sequence). The CDR3 DNA follows: TGTGCCACCAGCAGAGAGAGGAACACTGAAGCTTTCTTT. It specifies CATSRERNTEAFF.

The chain uses TRBV5-1 and TRBJ2-1; TRBD1 aligns across 12 bases. Germline V gene data show CDR1 as SGHRS and CDR2 as YFSETQ. V shed 0 bases and J 8 bases; nucleotides not matched to a gene: 3. The CDR3 length is 15 residues. This CDR3 is CASSLAGTGGDEQFF. The DNA of the CDR3 is TGCGCCAGCAGCTTGGCAGGGACAGGGGGCGATGAGCAGTTCTTC. The variable domain in full, completed from reference TRBV5-1 and TRBJ2-1, reads KAGVTQTPRYLIKTRGQQVTLSCSPISGHRSVSWYQQTPGQGLQFLFEYFSETQRNKGNFPGRFSGRQFSNSRSEMNVSTLELGDSALYLCASSLAGTGGDEQFFGPGTRLTVL.

CDR3 region: CASRPPPRPFTEAFF. The CDR3 DNA reads TGTGCCAGCAGACCCCCCCCGAGGCCCTTCACTGAAGCTTTCTTT. This chain connects TRBV28 to TRBJ1-1; D uncertain. V gave up 6 bases and J gave up 4 bases, with 18 bases separating them. The CDR3 contains 15 residues. Germline V CDR1 and CDR2: MDHEN, SYDVKM.

This chain uses TRBV21-1 with TRBJ1-2. TRBV21-1 is deemed a pseudogene. The CDR3 has 11 residues. The CDR3 protein is CASSLRNGYTF. CDR3 in DNA: TGTGCCAGCAGCCTCCGAAATGGCTACACCTTC.

The chain uses TRBV7-2 and TRBJ2-5, with D uncertain. The CDR3 has 14 amino acids. Germline loops: CDR1 SGHTA, CDR2 FQGNSA. The ends were cut back, 2 bases at V and 2 bases at J, with 9 bases in the middle. CDR3 sequence (DNA): TGTGCCAGCAGCTTAAGTATCTATCAAGAGACCCAGTACTTC. Protein sequence: CASSLSIYQETQYF.

The rearrangement joins TRBV3-1 (or the pseudogene TRBV3-2) to TRBJ1-1; D not certain. V gave up 2 bases and J gave up 5 bases, with 6 bases separating them. The germline V gene encodes CDR1 LGHDT and CDR2 YNNKEL (reference sequence). CDR3 length: 12 amino acids. The CDR3: CASSQRLTEAFF. The CDR3 DNA sequence: TGTGCCAGCAGCCAAAGGCTTACTGAAGCTTTCTTT.

The V call is TRBV9, the J call TRBJ1-2; TRBD1 is a possible D gene (5 bases). Germline V CDR1 and CDR2: SGDLS, YYNGEE. The CDR3 contains 15 residues. The V end lost 3 bases, the J end lost 5 bases, and 17 bases lay between the germline ends. The CDR3 DNA is TGTGCCAGCAGCGGATCCGGGGGGTCTCGGTATGGCTACACCTTC. Amino acid sequence: CASSGSGGSRYGYTF.

V is TRBV7-9 and J is TRBJ1-6, with D unclear. Trimming stripped 11 bases from V and 7 bases from J, with 15 bases between. Looked up from germline, CDR1 is SEHNR and CDR2 is FQNEAQ (reference sequence). This CDR3 spans 13 amino acids. For the CDR3, the DNA is TGTGCCGGCGGTACTTTGGGGAATTCACCCCTCCACTTT. This encodes CAGGTLGNSPLHF.

This chain connects TRBV9 to TRBJ2-2; possibly TRBD2 for D (5 bases). Germline lookup yields CDR1 SGDLS and CDR2 YYNGEE. The CDR3 consists of 16 residues. Trimming took 4 bases from V and 1 from J, leaving 14 bases between them. The CDR3 region is CASSLSPAGNTGELFF. CDR3 DNA: TGTGCCAGCAGCCTTTCTCCCGCGGGGAACACCGGGGAGCTGTTTTTT. The full variable domain, its missing parts supplied by reference TRBV9 and TRBJ2-2, is DSGVTQTPKHLITATGQRVTLRCSPRSGDLSVYWYQQSLDQGLQFLIQYYNGEERAKGNILERFSAQQFPDLHSELNLSSLELGDSALYFCASSLSPAGNTGELFFGEGSRLTVL.

This chain links TRBV4-3 with TRBJ1-2; D call uncertain. Looked up from germline, CDR1 is LGHNA and CDR2 is YSLEER. The CDR3 length is 15 residues. The germline V and J ends were trimmed by 0 bases and 0 bases, with 8 bases remaining between them. CDR3 in DNA: TGCGCCAGCAGCCAAGACCCTACCCCTAACTATGGCTACACCTTC. Amino acids: CASSQDPTPNYGYTF.

The rearrangement uses TRBV5-4 and TRBJ1-2, with D possibly matching TRBD1 (6 bases). The V end lost 4 bases, the J end lost 6 bases, and 19 bases lay between the germline ends. The germline V gene has CDR1 SGHNT and CDR2 YYREEE (reference sequence). This CDR3 has 15 residues. The CDR3 nucleotides read TGTGCCAGCAGCCCCACCGGGGGGCAGAGAGATGGCTACACCTTC. Translation: CASSPTGGQRDGYTF. The variable domain in full, with the rest retrieved from reference TRBV5-4 and TRBJ1-2, is ETGVTQSPTHLIKTRGQQVTLRCSSQSGHNTVSWYQQALGQGPQFIFQYYREEENGRGNFPPRFSGLQFPNYSSELNVNALELDDSALYLCASSPTGGQRDGYTFGSGTRLTVV.

The CDR3, as DNA: TGTGCCATCAGTGAGTTCGGGGAAGAGAATCAGCCCCAGCATTTT. Its translation is CAISEFGEENQPQHF. The chain couples TRBV10-3 to TRBJ1-5; D ambiguous. V lost 1 base and J lost 4, with 11 bases in between. The CDR3 contains 15 residues. From germline, CDR1 is ENHRY and CDR2 SYGVKD.

The V gene is TRBV4-2, the J gene TRBJ2-1, with 8 bases that match TRBD1. The CDR3 is made up of 15 amino acids. Germline CDR1 is LGHNA and CDR2 is YNFKEQ. J was trimmed by 9 bases and V by 1 base; bases with no gene match: 8. CDR3 DNA sequence: TGTGCCAGCAGCCAAGCGAACAGGGGGTCTGGTGAGCAGTTCTTC. Translating gives CASSQANRGSGEQFF.

In nucleotides, the CDR3 is TGTGCCAGCAGCCAAGATCGGGGACAGGGGAGGAAAAAACTGTTTTTT. It is translated as CASSQDRGQGRKKLFF. The chain employs TRBV3-1 (or the pseudogene TRBV3-2) and TRBJ1-4; 10 bases align to TRBD1. With V trimmed by 0 bases and J by 9 bases, 7 bases remained unmatched. The CDR3 spans 16 residues. The germline gives CDR1 LGHDT, CDR2 YNNKEL (reference sequence).

This rearrangement joins TRBV5-6 to TRBJ1-2; D gene unclear. The CDR3 spans 12 residues. Germline V gene data show CDR1 as SGHDT and CDR2 as YYEEEE. V was shortened by 2 bases and J by 7 bases, with 9 bases between the two germline ends. CDR3 protein: CASSFGGPGYTF. CDR3 in DNA: TGTGCCAGCAGCTTCGGCGGGCCTGGCTACACCTTC.

The chain employs TRBV13 and TRBJ2-7; D is possibly TRBD1 (6 bases). Germline V lookup: CDR1 PRHDT, CDR2 FYEKMQ (reference sequence). Trimming shortened V by 1 base and J by 5 bases, and 18 bases separated the two germline ends. The CDR3 sequence is 16 residues long. The CDR3 nucleotides are TGTGCCAGCAGCTTAGTAGCCGGACCCGGGGACAACGAGCAGTACTTC. This encodes CASSLVAGPGDNEQYF.

V gene TRBV19 combines with J gene TRBJ1-3; D unclear. The V gene's germline CDR1 is LNHDA and CDR2 SQIVND (reference sequence). The CDR3 runs to 15 residues. V lost 8 bases and J 1 base, leaving 15 bases between the germline ends. CDR3 coding DNA: TGTGCCAGTCAGAAAGAACGCCTTTCTGGAAACACCATATATTTT. Residues: CASQKERLSGNTIYF.

The rearrangement joins TRBV25-1 to TRBJ2-1; unclear D gene. CDR1 and CDR2 (germline): MGHDK, SYGVNS. The V and J ends lost 1 base and 0 bases respectively, with 7 bases between them. This CDR3 region has 15 residues. CDR3 DNA sequence: TGTGCCAGCAGTGAATTGGAGAGCTCCTACAATGAGCAGTTCTTC. This translates into CASSELESSYNEQFF.

The V call is TRBV18, the J call TRBJ2-7, with D perhaps being TRBD1 or TRBD2 (5 bases each). Per germline, CDR1 KGHSH and CDR2 LQKENI. The V end was cut by 3 bases, the J end by 3 bases, with 12 bases between. The length of the CDR3 is 14 residues. The DNA of the CDR3 is TGTGCCAGCTCACCGACAGCCGACTACTACGAGCAGTACTTC. Translated: CASSPTADYYEQYF.

V gene TRBV6-2 or TRBV6-3 combines with J gene TRBJ2-3, with 12 positions matching TRBD2. The germline CDR1 and CDR2 sequences are MNHEY and SVGEGT. This CDR3 has 14 amino acids. V was clipped by 4 bases and J by 8 bases; unmatched bases: 4. The CDR3 sequence: CASSSSGGASTQYF. CDR3 bases: TGTGCCAGCAGTTCTAGCGGGGGGGCCTCTACGCAGTATTTT.

The chain couples TRBV15 to TRBJ2-5, with a possible D match to TRBD1 (6 bases). This CDR3 is 15 amino acids long. Trimming removed 0 bases from V and 5 bases from J, with 13 bases in between. The germline V gene encodes CDR1 LNHNV and CDR2 YYDKDF (reference sequence). The CDR3 sequence: CATSRDQGPGETQYF. The CDR3 nucleotides are TGTGCCACCAGCAGAGATCAGGGGCCGGGGGAGACCCAGTACTTC. The full variable domain, with the rest looked up from reference TRBV15 and TRBJ2-5, is DAMVIQNPRYQVTQFGKPVTLSCSQTLNHNVMYWYQQKSSQAPKLLFHYYDKDFNNEADTPDNFQSRRPNTSFCFLDIRSPGLGDTAMYLCATSRDQGPGETQYFGPGTRLLVL.

Concerning this clone: At the DNA level, this CDR3 is encoded by other sequences in the same sample as well. This rearrangement joins TRBV5-1 to TRBJ2-3; 9 nucleotides agree with TRBD2. The CDR3 runs 16 residues. Germline trimming cut 0 bases from V and 6 bases from J; bases unmatched to any gene: 8. CDR1 is SGHRS and CDR2 is YFSETQ in the germline V gene. The CDR3 protein is CASSLEGRGGADTQYF. The CDR3 region has the DNA TGCGCCAGCAGCTTGGAGGGGCGCGGGGGGGCGGATACGCAGTATTTT.

The chain has TRBV9 and TRBJ1-1, with a possible D match to TRBD1 (6 bases). V was trimmed by 0 bases and J by 7 bases, leaving 13 bases between them. Looked up from germline, CDR1 is SGDLS and CDR2 is YYNGEE. The CDR3 is 14 amino acids. DNA for the CDR3: TGTGCCAGCAGCGTAGTGAGAGGGGGTGGTGAAGCTTTCTTT. It is translated as CASSVVRGGGEAFF.